The clone carrying this TCR beta chain was recorded at least ten times. Its antigen is unknown. TCR beta CDR3 region amplification was performed from RNA transcripts. Primed by the HTBI set, a first-round RT-PCR was run on the TCR CDR3. From the multiplex PCR reads, TCRdb called clonotypes with MiXCR, one entry per CDR3 protein. The sample lists approximately 400,000 distinct CDR3 sequences, approximately 14% seen once, with over 7.5% in the top ten. This entry is derived from a study of T cells in Graves' hyperthyroidism and ophthalmopathy. Study-level information: The authors collected peripheral blood at initial diagnosis, before any treatment. Study findings and constraints: Ophthalmopathy, as predicted by the model, came a median roughly 6.3 months after the prediction.

Unmatched junction bases numbered 11, after V lost 6 bases and J lost 7 bases. The CDR3 extends over 14 amino acids. The clonotype originates from a woman aged 18-29 years with Graves' hyperthyroidism. Material: blood. The rearrangement joins TRBV12-3 or TRBV12-4 to TRBJ1-1; 7 positions agree with TRBD1. The CDR3, as DNA: TGTGCCAGCAGCGACAGGGAACGAGGCGGTGAAGCTTTCTTT. This translates into CASSDRERGGEAFF.